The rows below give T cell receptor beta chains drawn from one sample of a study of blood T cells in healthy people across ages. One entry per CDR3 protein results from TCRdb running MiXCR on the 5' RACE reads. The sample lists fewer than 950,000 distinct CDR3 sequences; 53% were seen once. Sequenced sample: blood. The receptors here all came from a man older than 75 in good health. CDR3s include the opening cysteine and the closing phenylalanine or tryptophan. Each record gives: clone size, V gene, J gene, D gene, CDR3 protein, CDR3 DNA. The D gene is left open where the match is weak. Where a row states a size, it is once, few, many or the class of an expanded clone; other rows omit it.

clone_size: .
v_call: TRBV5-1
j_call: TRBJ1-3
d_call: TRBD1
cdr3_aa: CASSFQPGTGAGNTIYF
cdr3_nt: TGCGCCAGCAGCTTCCAACCCGGGACAGGGGCTGGAAACACCATATATTTT

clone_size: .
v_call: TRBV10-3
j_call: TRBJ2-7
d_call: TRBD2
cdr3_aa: CAISEGGTNAYEQYF
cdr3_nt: TGTGCCATCAGTGAGGGGGGGACTAACGCCTACGAGCAGTACTTC

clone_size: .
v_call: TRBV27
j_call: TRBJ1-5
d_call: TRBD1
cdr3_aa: CASSFYRDRNQPQHF
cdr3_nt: TGTGCCAGCAGTTTCTACCGGGACAGAAATCAGCCCCAGCATTTT

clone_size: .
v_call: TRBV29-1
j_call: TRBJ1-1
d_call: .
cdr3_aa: CSARGVRGAAEAFF
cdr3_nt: TGCAGCGCCCGCGGCGTGCGGGGGGCCGCTGAAGCTTTCTTT

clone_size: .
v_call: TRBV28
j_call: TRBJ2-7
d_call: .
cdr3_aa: CASSQEQGDEQYF
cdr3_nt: TGTGCCAGCAGCCAAGAACAGGGTGACGAGCAGTACTTC

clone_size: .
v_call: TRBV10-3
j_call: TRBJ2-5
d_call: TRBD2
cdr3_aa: CAISGTSGRDYNEQYF
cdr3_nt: TGTGCCATCAGCGGGACTAGCGGGAGGGACTACAATGAGCAGTACTTC

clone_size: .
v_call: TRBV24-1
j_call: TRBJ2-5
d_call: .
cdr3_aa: CATSDRRPGETQYF
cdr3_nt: TGTGCCACCAGTGATCGACGGCCTGGAGAGACCCAGTACTTC

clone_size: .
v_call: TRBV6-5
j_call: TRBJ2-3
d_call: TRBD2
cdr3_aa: CASSRGLAGVIDTQYF
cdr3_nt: TGTGCCAGCAGTAGGGGGCTAGCGGGAGTTATAGATACGCAGTATTTT

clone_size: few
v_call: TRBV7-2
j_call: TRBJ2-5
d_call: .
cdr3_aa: CASSTFLASSPLETQYF
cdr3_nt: TGTGCCAGCAGTACCTTCCTCGCGTCCAGCCCATTAGAGACCCAGTACTTC

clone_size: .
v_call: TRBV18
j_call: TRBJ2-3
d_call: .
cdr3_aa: CASSANLADTQYF
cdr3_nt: TGTGCCAGCTCAGCGAATCTCGCAGATACGCAGTATTTT

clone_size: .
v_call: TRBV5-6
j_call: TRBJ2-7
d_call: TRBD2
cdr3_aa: CASSFGVGTSGTVLEQYF
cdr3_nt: TGTGCCAGCAGCTTCGGCGTAGGGACTAGCGGGACCGTTTTAGAGCAGTACTTC

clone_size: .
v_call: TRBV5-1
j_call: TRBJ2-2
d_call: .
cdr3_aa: CASSLDVTRTKAGELFF
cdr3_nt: TGCGCCAGCAGCTTGGACGTCACTAGGACCAAGGCCGGGGAGCTGTTTTTT

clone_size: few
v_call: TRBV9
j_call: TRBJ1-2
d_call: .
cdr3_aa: CASSVDREDGYTF
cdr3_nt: TGTGCCAGCAGCGTAGACAGGGAAGATGGCTACACCTTC

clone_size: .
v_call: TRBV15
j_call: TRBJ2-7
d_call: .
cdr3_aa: CATSRDRSFSEQYF
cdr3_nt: TGTGCCACCAGCAGAGATCGTTCCTTTTCCGAGCAGTACTTC

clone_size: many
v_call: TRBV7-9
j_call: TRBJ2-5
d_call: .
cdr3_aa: CASGQETQYF
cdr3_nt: TGTGCCAGCGGTCAAGAGACCCAGTACTTC

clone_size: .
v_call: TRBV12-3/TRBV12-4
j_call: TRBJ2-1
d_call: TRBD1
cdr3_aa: CASSPGQGADNEQFF
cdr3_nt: TGTGCCAGCAGCCCCGGACAGGGGGCAGACAATGAGCAGTTCTTC

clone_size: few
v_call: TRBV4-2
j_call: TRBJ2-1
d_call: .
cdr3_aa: CASSQALGGLGFF
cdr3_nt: TGTGCCAGCAGCCAAGCCCTGGGTGGCTTAGGGTTCTTC

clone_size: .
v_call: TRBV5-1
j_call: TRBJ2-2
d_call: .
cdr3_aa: CASSPGDKGTGELFF
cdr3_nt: TGCGCCAGCAGCCCCGGGGACAAGGGCACCGGGGAGCTGTTTTTT

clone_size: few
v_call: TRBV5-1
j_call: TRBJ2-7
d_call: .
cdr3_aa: CASSLAGFDYEQYF
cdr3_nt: TGCGCCAGCAGCCTCGCCGGGTTCGACTACGAGCAGTACTTC

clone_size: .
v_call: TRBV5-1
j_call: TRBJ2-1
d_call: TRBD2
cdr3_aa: CASSPTSVLNEQFF
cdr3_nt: TGCGCCAGCAGCCCGACTAGCGTATTGAATGAGCAGTTCTTC

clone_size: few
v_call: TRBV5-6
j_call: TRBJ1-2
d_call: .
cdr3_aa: CASSLARRGYTF
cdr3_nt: TGTGCCAGCAGCTTGGCCCGGAGGGGCTACACCTTC

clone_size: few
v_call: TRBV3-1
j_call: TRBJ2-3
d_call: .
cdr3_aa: CASSQDGPDTQYF
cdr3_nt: TGTGCCAGCAGCCAAGATGGTCCAGATACGCAGTATTTT

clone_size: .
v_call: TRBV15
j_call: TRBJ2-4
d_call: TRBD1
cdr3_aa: CATSRGGQGLNIQYF
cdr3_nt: TGTGCCACCAGCAGGGGGGGACAGGGGCTGAACATTCAGTACTTC

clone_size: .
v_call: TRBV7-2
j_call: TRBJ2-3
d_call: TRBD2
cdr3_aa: CASIWAGGSTDTQYF
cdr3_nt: TGTGCCAGTATCTGGGCGGGAGGGAGCACAGATACGCAGTATTTT

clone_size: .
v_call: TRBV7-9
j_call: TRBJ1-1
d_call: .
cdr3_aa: CASSPTGPTEAFF
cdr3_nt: TGTGCCAGCAGCCCTACAGGTCCTACTGAAGCTTTCTTT

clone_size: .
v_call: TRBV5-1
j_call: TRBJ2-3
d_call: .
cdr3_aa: CASGEPGVPDTQYF
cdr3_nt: TGCGCCAGCGGCGAGCCGGGAGTGCCAGATACGCAGTATTTT

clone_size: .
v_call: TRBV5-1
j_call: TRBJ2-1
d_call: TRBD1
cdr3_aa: CASSLSGQGTYNEQFF
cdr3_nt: TGCGCCAGCAGCTTGTCGGGACAGGGAACCTACAATGAGCAGTTCTTC

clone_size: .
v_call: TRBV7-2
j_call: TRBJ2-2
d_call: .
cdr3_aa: CASTMGTGGGELFF
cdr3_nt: TGTGCCAGCACCATGGGAACGGGTGGCGGGGAGCTGTTTTTT

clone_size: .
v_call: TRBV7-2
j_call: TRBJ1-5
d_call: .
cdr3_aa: CASSLGGLNSNQPQHF
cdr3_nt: TGTGCCAGCAGCTTAGGAGGTTTGAATAGCAATCAGCCCCAGCATTTT

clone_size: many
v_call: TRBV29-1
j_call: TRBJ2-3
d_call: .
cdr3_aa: CSVENTDTQYF
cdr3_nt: TGCAGCGTTGAAAACACAGATACGCAGTATTTT

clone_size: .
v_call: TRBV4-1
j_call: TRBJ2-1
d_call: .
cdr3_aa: CASSQYPEKARSYNEQFF
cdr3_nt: TGCGCCAGCAGCCAATACCCCGAGAAGGCCCGCTCCTACAATGAGCAGTTCTTC

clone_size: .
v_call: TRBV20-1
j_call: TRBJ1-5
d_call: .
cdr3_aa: CSARDSYSNQPQHF
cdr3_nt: TGCAGTGCTAGGGACAGTTATAGCAATCAGCCCCAGCATTTT

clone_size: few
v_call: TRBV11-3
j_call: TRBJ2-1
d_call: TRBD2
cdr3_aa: CASSLDLAVRNEQFF
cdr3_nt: TGTGCCAGCAGCTTAGACCTAGCGGTGAGGAATGAGCAGTTCTTC

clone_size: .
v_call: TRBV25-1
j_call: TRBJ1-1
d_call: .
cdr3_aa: CASVKGMNTEAFF
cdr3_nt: TGTGCCAGCGTCAAGGGGATGAACACTGAAGCTTTCTTT

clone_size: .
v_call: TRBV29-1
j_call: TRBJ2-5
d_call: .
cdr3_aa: CSTLLDKGETQYF
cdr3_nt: TGCAGCACCCTCCTGGATAAAGGGGAGACCCAGTACTTC

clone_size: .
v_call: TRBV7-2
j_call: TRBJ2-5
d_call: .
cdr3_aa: CASRPDLYQETQYF
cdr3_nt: TGTGCCAGCAGGCCGGATCTGTACCAAGAGACCCAGTACTTC

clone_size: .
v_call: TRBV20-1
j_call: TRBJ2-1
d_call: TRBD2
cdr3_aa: CSARRGLAGETQFF
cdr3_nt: TGCAGTGCTAGGCGGGGACTAGCGGGAGAGACCCAGTTCTTC

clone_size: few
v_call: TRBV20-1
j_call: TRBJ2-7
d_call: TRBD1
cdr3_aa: CSARDRTGSLEQYF
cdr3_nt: TGCAGTGCTAGAGACCGGACAGGGTCCCTGGAGCAGTACTTC

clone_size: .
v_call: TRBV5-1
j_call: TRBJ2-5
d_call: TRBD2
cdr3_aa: CASTTSAETQYF
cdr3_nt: TGCGCCAGCACTACTAGCGCTGAGACCCAGTACTTC

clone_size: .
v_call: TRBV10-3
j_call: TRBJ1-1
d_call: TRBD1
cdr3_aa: CAISLDRETEAFF
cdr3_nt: TGTGCCATCAGCCTGGACAGGGAAACTGAAGCTTTCTTT

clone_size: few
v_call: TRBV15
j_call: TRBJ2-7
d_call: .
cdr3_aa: CATGDSYEQYF
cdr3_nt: TGTGCCACGGGAGATTCCTACGAGCAGTACTTC

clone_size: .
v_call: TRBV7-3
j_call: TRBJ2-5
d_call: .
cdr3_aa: CASSLTGGTSVGTQYF
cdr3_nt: TGTGCCAGCAGCTTAACGGGGGGCACTAGCGTGGGGACCCAGTACTTC

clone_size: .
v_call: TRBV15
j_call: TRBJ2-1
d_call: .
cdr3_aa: CATSSGWVYEQFF
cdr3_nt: TGTGCCACCAGCAGCGGTTGGGTTTATGAGCAGTTCTTC

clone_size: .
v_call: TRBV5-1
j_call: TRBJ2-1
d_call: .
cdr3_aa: CASSLVQGYGEQFF
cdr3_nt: TGCGCCAGCAGCTTGGTACAGGGCTATGGTGAGCAGTTCTTC

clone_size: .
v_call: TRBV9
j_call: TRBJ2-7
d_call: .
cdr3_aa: CASSPHWAGLYEQYF
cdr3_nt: TGTGCCAGCAGCCCCCATTGGGCGGGACTCTACGAGCAGTACTTC

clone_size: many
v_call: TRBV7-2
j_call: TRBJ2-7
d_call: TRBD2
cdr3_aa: CASRTGGGNEQYF
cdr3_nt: TGTGCCAGCAGGACCGGGGGGGGGAACGAGCAGTACTTC

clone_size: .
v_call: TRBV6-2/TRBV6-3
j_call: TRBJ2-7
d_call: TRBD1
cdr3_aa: CASGEGARYEQYF
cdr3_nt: TGTGCCAGCGGAGAGGGGGCGAGGTACGAGCAGTACTTC

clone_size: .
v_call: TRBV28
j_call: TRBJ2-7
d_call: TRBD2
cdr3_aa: CASSLVRREGSYEQYF
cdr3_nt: TGTGCCAGCAGTTTAGTACGGCGGGAGGGATCCTACGAGCAGTACTTC

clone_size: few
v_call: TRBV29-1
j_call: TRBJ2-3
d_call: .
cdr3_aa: CSVVGIEATQYF
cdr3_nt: TGCAGCGTTGTAGGTATTGAGGCTACGCAGTATTTT

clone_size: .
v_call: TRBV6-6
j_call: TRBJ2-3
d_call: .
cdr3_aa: CASLRADTQYF
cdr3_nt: TGTGCCAGCCTACGGGCAGATACGCAGTATTTT

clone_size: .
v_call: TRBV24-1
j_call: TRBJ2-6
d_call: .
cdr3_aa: CATSDSVFSGANVLTF
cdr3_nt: TGTGCCACCAGTGACTCAGTCTTCTCTGGGGCCAACGTCCTGACTTTC

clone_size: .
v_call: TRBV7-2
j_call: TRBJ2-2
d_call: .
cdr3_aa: CASSLGAIGAGLFF
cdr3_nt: TGTGCCAGCAGCTTAGGGGCTATTGGGGCTGGGCTGTTTTTT

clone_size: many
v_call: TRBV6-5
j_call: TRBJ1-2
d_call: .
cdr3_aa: CASSYVGDGYTF
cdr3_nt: TGTGCCAGCAGTTACGTTGGAGATGGCTACACCTTC